The TCR beta chain under discussion was sequenced for a study of cytomegalovirus exposure and HLA in healthy donors (dated by TCRdb to 2016 to 2017). Concerning the study at large: An earlier analysis of some 600 of the donors reported 276 Gb of sequence data and some 110 million unique TCR beta sequences obtained from about 170 million T cells. An early release that covered fewer than 750 HLA-typed donors contained around 300 gigabases of sequencing data and tens of millions of unique TCR sequences. Of the roughly 390 genotyped donors, about 80% fell in the genetic ancestry cluster associated with self-reported Caucasian donors. The study was designed to test whether signatures of past pathogen exposure could be identified by cataloging public T cell receptors. The T cell repertoires of 550 to 850 subjects were profiled by immunosequencing and related to cytomegalovirus serostatus. Along with the approximately 700-subject first cohort, a separate validation cohort of 120 different subjects was used. To predict cytomegalovirus infection status, the study combined high-throughput TCR immunosequencing, statistical association of individual TCRs with disease status, and machine learning. To study patterns of TCR occurrence, a later analysis re-analyzed previously published TCR beta repertoires from 600 to 750 donors and added high-resolution HLA genotyping. Rather than using new phenotypic data, the later analysis identified candidate immune exposures from TCR beta sequences and from how often those sequences occurred across donors. In an earlier analysis of over 550 of the donors, high-throughput TCR beta sequencing was used to judge whether each TCR beta V gene segment behaved as functional or pseudogenic. Donor age, sex, ethnicity and CMV serostatus were compiled alongside the repertoire data. A later genetic analysis took genome-wide SNP genotypes for about three fifths of the roughly 670 donors and used that subset as a discovery cohort. Every repertoire in the discovery cohort had been generated on one and the same sequencing platform. HLA typing covered class I and class II loci at four-digit resolution. Typing coverage varied by locus: roughly 620-640 donors for A, B, C, DRB1 and DQB1; roughly 500 for DQA1; over 600 for DPA1; 400 to 480 for DPB1. Because of strong linkage in the cohort, five DR-DQ haplotypes were treated as single units for association and clustering. On average, approximately 250,000 unique TCR beta nucleotide sequences were sequenced per donor among a few hundred genotyped donors of the cohort, with about 19% of those sequences being non-productive.

With regard to this clone: The target of this receptor is not known. No much larger clone exists at a distance of one base, and base qualities are not known.

The library was made by the immunoSEQ multiplex PCR assay. For the multiplex PCR, a mixture combining 60 forward primers for TCR Vbeta segments and 13 reverse primers for TCR Jbeta segments was used. The CDR3 region of rearranged TCR beta genes was amplified from genomic DNA by a multiplex PCR assay. The amplified TCR beta libraries were sequenced on the Illumina HiSeq System as 87-base-pair reads. Concerning the study's data processing: A later analysis tallied tens of millions of unique TCR beta chains across the 610 or so repertoires, and some 10 million of those chains were shared by two or more donors. To remove PCR and sequencing errors, raw reads were error-corrected and collapsed into unique sequences using a nearest-neighbor algorithm that merged closely related sequences. V, D and J gene segments were assigned by aligning CDR3 sequences to IMGT reference sequences. Each retained sequence needed at least a six-nucleotide match to both a V gene segment and a J gene segment. Rearrangements were called productive when the CDR3 lacked stop codons and stayed in frame with V and J; all others were non-productive. CDR3 was defined by IMGT convention, running from the second conserved V-encoded cysteine to the conserved J-encoded phenylalanine. Sequences without an unambiguous match to a single V gene segment were excluded from the earlier analysis of a few hundred of the donors. An earlier analysis of fewer than 750 of the donors classified V segments as functional when productive rearrangements were above 56.7% and as segregating when the standard deviation between donors was above 5%. A statistical classification framework was developed to diagnose cytomegalovirus status using the catalog of TCR beta chain sequences. In a later analysis, TCR nucleotide sequences were compared against IMGT/GENE-DB human TR gene sequences so that V and J genes could be assigned. Using the TCRdist pipeline, a later analysis assigned CDR3 sequences along with most-parsimonious VDJ recombination scenarios. In a later analysis, every TCR beta chain was defined by the combination of its CDR3 amino acid sequence and its V-gene family, and reads without a unique V-gene family were dropped. As a way to deal with suspected cross-contamination and a sequencing artifact, a later analysis dropped 450 to 600 nucleotide sequences that were highly shared and had low generation probability. In a later analysis, a clonal expansion index for each public chain was calculated from normalized within-repertoire ranks of inferred template counts. Generation probabilities in a later analysis came from a VDJ recombination model fitted to out-of-frame rearrangements, and those results were checked against IGoR. In a later analysis, TCR-TCR, TCR-HLA and TCR-CMV co-occurrence was scored with hypergeometric tests, and a repertoire-size bias correction was applied to TCR pairs. False discovery rates were estimated in a later analysis by permuting HLA or CMV assignments 20 times. In a later analysis, co-occurring TCRs were grouped using DBSCAN, with TCRdist sequence similarity added in when clustering inside HLA-allele-positive subsets. Repertoires with fewer than 30,000 or more than 120,000 public chains were left out of co-occurrence clustering, as were four to six repertoires with anomalous nucleotide sharing. In its TCRdb copy, this immuneACCESS table keeps in-frame sequences only and misses some clones. Where compared with another copy, unresolved V genes explain less than half of these, and the others have no known cause. The V and J calls and clone size were taken over from that table, and D and trimming were inferred from the DNA. The sample includes about 150,000 clones, with roughly 60% observed a single time. Of the sample, 2.4% is held by the ten largest clones.

Study-level results and caveats: A group of highly shared sequence variants was considered likely to be a technical artifact of the sequencing pipeline. In a later analysis, some 18,000 TCR beta sequences were associated with specific HLA alleles at a false discovery rate of 0.05. A further reported finding was that TCR beta sequences accurately predicted the HLA-A and HLA-B alleles for most subjects in the first cohort. The classifier was reported to diagnose cytomegalovirus status with high specificity and sensitivity in both the original and validation cohorts. Presence/absence analyses assumed roughly uniform sequencing depth across donors, an assumption that may not hold. In a later analysis, TCR association rates were found to vary across HLA loci, with the most associated TCRs seen for DRB1 alleles and the fewest for HLA-C alleles. In the study, some 160 TCR beta chains were listed as associated with cytomegalovirus. In an earlier analysis of roughly 500 of the donors, most TCR beta V segments appeared in productive rearrangements about 87% or about 30% of the time, broadly matching IMGT annotations. Several of the top co-occurrence clusters appeared to be linked to parvovirus B19, influenza, CMV and Epstein-Barr virus, according to a later analysis. This cohort had only TCR beta chains sequenced, and the lack of alpha or paired-chain data limited which features could be detected. For the cohort, immune exposure information was limited to CMV serostatus. Compared with the roughly 710-donor mean, donors in an Asian-associated ancestry cluster had fewer N-insertions in productive TCRs, according to a later genetic analysis. Three of the identified cytomegalovirus-associated TCR beta chains were confirmed in vitro to be specific for cytomegalovirus antigens. Because the 87-base-pair reads could not distinguish some IMGT-functional V segments, including TRBV6-2 and TRBV6-3, those segments were excluded. Correlated functional status among segregating V segments might reflect linkage disequilibrium, but an unknown experimental factor could not be ruled out. An association between a missense DCLRE1C variant and V-gene and J-gene trimming of TCR beta chains was found in a later genetic analysis and replicated in an independent cohort. In a later analysis, HLA-associated TCR beta chains showed more clonal expansion and lower generation probabilities than non-associated chains that were equally common. It was suggested by the authors that the approach could potentially be generalized to other disease states and immunological phenotypes. Because HLA typing was missing for some donors at each locus, association tests included only the typed subset. Because counts were too low, fewer than 20 rarely observed V segments, including chromosome 9 orphons, were excluded from the earlier analysis of some 540 of the donors. Most CMV-associated TCR beta chains appeared to be HLA-restricted in a later analysis, and the HLA associations seemed to be driven largely by CMV exposure. While some public TCRs were present in many individuals, most TCR sequences turned up only very rarely across donors. Assigning TCR associations to individual alleles was difficult when HLA alleles, especially DR and DQ, strongly co-occurred.

The cohort was made up of under 800 healthy bone marrow donors. At the time of sampling, every cohort member was nominally healthy, though immune exposures that went unrecorded were likely present. The donor tested CMV seronegative and was one of the 352 seronegative cohort members. Each donor provided a peripheral blood sample, and peripheral blood mononuclear cells were used for TCR beta sequencing. Genomic DNA was extracted from the blood cell samples with the Qiagen DNeasy Blood Extraction Kit. Relative to germline, V is missing 2 bases and J is missing 4 bases, with 6 bases of the junction outside any gene match. There are 15 amino acids in the CDR3, from cysteine to phenylalanine inclusive. Of the read, only the CDR3 DNA is kept; its 45 bases are in frame from base 1. CDR1 and CDR2 are read off the germline V gene as SGHRS and YFSETQ.

The receptor was derived from a woman in her 40s in good health and CMV-seronegative. The sequenced material came from PBMCs. The chain is assembled from TRBV5-1 and TRBJ1-2, with TRBD1 matching 9 junction bases. For the CDR3, the sequence is CASSLATGGSYGYTF. The nucleotide sequence reads TGCGCCAGCAGCTTAGCGACAGGGGGAAGCTATGGCTACACCTTC.